This T cell receptor beta chain was recovered during a study of blood T cells in healthy people across ages. General study results and limits: Naive CD4+ cells and diversity were both higher in long-lived donors than in aged donors.

Alongside a J-beta primer mix, a sample-barcoded 5' primer served in a second PCR lasting roughly 6 to 11 cycles. At least 2.5 million CDR3-containing paired-end reads were obtained per sample. MiXCR, applied by TCRdb to the 5' RACE reads, yields one record per CDR3 protein. The sample has around 1,000,000 distinct CDR3 sequences, 35% to 40% seen once. Of note for this clonotype: Antigen specificity is unknown.

CDR3 length equals 13 residues. Germline CDR1 reads LGHDT; CDR2 reads YNNKEL (reference sequence). Trimming took 4 bases from V and 5 from J, leaving 11 bases between them. Sample donors were healthy Caucasian individuals that came from Russia, aged roughly 6 to 100. The chain uses TRBV3-1 and TRBJ2-5, with a possible D match to TRBD2 (5 bases). This receptor was taken from a man younger than 35 in good health. Input material: blood. The CDR3, as DNA: TGTGCCAGCAGCCCTACTAGACGTGAGACCCAGTACTTC. Encoded protein: CASSPTRRETQYF.